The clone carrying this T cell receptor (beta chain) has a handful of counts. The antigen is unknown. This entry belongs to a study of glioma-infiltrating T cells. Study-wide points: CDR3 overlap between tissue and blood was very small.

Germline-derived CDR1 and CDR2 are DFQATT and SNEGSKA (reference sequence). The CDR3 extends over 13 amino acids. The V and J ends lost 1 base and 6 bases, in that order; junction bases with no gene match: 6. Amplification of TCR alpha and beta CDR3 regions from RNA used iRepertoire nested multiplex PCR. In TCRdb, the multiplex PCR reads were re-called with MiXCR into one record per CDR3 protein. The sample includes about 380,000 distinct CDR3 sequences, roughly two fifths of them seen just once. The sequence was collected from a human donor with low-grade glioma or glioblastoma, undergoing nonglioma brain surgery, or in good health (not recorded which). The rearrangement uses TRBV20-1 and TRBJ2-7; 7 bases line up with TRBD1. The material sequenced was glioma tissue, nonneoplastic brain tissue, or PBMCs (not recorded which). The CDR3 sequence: CSARVVGGLEQYF. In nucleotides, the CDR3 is TGCAGTGCTAGAGTTGTAGGGGGCCTCGAGCAGTACTTC.